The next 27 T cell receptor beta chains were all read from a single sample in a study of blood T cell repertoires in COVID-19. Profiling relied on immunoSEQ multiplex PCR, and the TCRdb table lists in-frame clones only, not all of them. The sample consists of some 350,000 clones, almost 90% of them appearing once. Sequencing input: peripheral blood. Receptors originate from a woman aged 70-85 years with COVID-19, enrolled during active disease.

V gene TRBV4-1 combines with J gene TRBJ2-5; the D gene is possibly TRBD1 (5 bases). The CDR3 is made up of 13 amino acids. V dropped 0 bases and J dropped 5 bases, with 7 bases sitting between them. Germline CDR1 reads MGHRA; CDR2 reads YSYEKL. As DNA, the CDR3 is TGCGCCAGCAGCCAAGACAGGGTGGAGACCCAGTACTTC. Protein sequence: CASSQDRVETQYF.

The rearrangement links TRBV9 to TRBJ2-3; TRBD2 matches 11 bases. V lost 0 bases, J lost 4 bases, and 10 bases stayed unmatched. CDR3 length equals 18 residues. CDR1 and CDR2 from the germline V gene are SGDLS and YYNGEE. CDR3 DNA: TGTGCCAGCAGCGTAGCGGTAGCGGGGGGGCCAGGGGCAGATACGCAGTATTTT. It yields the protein CASSVAVAGGPGADTQYF.

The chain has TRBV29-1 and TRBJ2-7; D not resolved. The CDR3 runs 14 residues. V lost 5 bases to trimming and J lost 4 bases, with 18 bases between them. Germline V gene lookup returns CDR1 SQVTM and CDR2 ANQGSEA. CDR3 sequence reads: CSVLQAEPLYEQYF. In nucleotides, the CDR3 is TGCAGCGTTCTTCAGGCAGAGCCGCTATACGAGCAGTACTTC.

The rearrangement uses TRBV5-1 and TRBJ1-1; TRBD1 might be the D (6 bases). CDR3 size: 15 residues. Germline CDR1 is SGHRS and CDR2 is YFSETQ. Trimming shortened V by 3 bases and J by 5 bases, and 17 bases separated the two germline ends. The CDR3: CASSSYQGRSTEAFF. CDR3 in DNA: TGCGCCAGCAGCTCATACCAGGGGCGAAGTACTGAAGCTTTCTTT.

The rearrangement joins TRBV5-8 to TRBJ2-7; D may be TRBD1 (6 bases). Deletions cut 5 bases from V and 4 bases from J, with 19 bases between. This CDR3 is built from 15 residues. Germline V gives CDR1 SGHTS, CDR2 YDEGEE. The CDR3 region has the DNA TGTGCCAGCAGTCGGCAGGGGACCAAAGGGTACGAGCAGTACTTC. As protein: CASSRQGTKGYEQYF. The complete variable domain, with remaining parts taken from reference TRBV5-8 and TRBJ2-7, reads EAGVTQSPTHLIKTRGQQATLRCSPISGHTSVYWYQQALGLGLQFLLWYDEGEERNRGNFPPRFSGRQFPNYSSELNVNALELEDSALYLCASSRQGTKGYEQYFGPGTRLTVT.

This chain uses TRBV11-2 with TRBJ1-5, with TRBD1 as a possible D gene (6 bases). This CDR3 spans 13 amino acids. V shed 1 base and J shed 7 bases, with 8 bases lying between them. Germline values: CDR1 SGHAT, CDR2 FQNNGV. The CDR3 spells CASSLARGQPQHF. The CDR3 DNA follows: TGTGCCAGCAGCTTAGCCAGGGGCCAGCCCCAGCATTTT.

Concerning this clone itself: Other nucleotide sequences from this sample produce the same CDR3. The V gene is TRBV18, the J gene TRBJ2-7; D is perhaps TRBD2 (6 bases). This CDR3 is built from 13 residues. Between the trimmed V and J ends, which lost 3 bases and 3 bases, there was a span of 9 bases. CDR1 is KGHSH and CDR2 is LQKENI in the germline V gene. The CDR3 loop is CASSPRGSYEQYF. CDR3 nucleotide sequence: TGTGCCAGCTCACCCCGGGGGAGCTACGAGCAGTACTTC.

CDR3 amino acids: CASKEGIIDSPLHF. Written as DNA, the CDR3 is TGTGCCAGTAAGGAGGGGATAATTGATTCACCCCTCCACTTT. V usage is TRBV19 and J usage is TRBJ1-6; D may be TRBD1 (5 bases). The CDR3 spans 14 residues. Germline CDR1 and CDR2: LNHDA and SQIVND (reference sequence). The V end lost 7 bases, the J end lost 8 bases, and 15 bases lay between the germline ends.

CDR3 region: CASSLWGGRNEKLFF. CDR3 in DNA: TGTGCCAGCAGCTTGTGGGGGGGAAGAAATGAAAAACTGTTTTTT. This sequence joins TRBV5-4 and TRBJ1-4; D possibly corresponds to TRBD1 (5 bases). V lost 1 base, J lost 5 bases, and 12 bases lay in between. Germline-derived CDR1 and CDR2 are SGHNT and YYREEE (reference sequence). The CDR3 is 15 residues long. The whole variable domain, filled in from reference TRBV5-4 and TRBJ1-4, reads ETGVTQSPTHLIKTRGQQVTLRCSSQSGHNTVSWYQQALGQGPQFIFQYYREEENGRGNFPPRFSGLQFPNYSSELNVNALELDDSALYLCASSLWGGRNEKLFFGSGTQLSVL.

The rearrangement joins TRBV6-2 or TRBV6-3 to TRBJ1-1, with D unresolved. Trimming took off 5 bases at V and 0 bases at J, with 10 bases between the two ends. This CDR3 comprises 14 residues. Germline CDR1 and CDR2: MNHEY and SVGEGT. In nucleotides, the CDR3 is TGTGCCAGCAGTGACCTCCGGGTGAACACTGAAGCTTTCTTT. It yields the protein CASSDLRVNTEAFF.

CDR3 residues: CASSLVTSGGNEQFF. The CDR3 nucleotides are TGTGCCAGCAGCTTAGTGACTAGCGGGGGTAATGAGCAGTTCTTC. This chain joins TRBV7-2 and TRBJ2-1; 12 bases are a match to TRBD2. Germline V lookup: CDR1 SGHTA, CDR2 FQGNSA. This CDR3 has 15 amino acids. The V gene end was trimmed by 1 base and the J gene end by 7 bases; junction bases not matched to a gene: 2.

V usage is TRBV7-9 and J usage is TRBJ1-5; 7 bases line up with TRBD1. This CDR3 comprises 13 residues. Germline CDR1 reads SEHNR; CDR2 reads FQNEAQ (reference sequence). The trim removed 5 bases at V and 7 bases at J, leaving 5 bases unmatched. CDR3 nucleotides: TGTGCCAGCAGCCTACAGGGGTGGCAGCCCCAGCATTTT. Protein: CASSLQGWQPQHF.

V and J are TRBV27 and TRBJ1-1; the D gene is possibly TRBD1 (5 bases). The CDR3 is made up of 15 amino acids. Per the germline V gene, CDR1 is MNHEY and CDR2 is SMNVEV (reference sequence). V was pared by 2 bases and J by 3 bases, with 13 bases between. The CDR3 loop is CASSLAGGGYTEAFF. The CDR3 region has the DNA TGTGCCAGCAGTTTAGCCGGGGGAGGGTACACTGAAGCTTTCTTT.

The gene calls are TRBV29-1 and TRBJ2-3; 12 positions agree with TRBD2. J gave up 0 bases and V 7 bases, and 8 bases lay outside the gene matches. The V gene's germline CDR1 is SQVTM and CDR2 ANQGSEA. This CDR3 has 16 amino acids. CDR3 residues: CSAKGLAGTSTDTQYF. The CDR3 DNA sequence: TGCAGCGCCAAAGGACTAGCGGGGACTAGCACAGATACGCAGTATTTT.

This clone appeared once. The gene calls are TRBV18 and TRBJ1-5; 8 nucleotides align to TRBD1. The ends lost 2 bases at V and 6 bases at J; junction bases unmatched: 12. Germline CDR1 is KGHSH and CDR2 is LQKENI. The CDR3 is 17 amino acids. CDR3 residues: CASSPKKDRAGGQPQHF. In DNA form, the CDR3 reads TGTGCCAGCTCACCAAAGAAGGACAGGGCCGGAGGTCAGCCCCAGCATTTT.

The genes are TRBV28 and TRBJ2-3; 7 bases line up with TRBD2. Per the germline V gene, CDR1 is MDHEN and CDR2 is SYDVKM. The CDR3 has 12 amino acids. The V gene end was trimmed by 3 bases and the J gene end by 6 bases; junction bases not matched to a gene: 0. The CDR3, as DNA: TGTGCCAGCAGTTTGGGGGGGGATACGCAGTATTTT. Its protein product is CASSLGGDTQYF.

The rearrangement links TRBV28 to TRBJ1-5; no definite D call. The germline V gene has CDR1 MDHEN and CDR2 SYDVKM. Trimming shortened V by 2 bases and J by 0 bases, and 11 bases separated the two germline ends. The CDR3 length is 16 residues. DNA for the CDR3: TGTGCCAGCAGTTTAATCGGCCGGGATAGCAATCAGCCCCAGCATTTT. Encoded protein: CASSLIGRDSNQPQHF.

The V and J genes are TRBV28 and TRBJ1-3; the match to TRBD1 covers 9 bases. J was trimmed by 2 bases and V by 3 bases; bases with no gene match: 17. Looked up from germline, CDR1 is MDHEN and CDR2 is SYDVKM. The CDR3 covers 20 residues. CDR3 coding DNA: TGTGCCAGCAGTTTGGGTTTGGGACAGGGTGTTTTTTTCGCTGGAAACACCATATATTTT. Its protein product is CASSLGLGQGVFFAGNTIYF. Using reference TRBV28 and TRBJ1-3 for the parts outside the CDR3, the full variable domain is DVKVTQSSRYLVKRTGEKVFLECVQDMDHENMFWYRQDPGLGLRLIYFSYDVKMKEKGDIPEGYSVSREKKERFSLILESASTNQTSMYLCASSLGLGQGVFFAGNTIYFGEGSWLTVV.

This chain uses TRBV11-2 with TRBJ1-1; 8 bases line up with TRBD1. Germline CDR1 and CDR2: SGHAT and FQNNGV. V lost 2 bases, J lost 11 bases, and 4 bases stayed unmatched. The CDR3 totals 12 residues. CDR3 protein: CASSLPTGGAFF. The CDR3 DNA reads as TGTGCCAGCAGCTTACCTACAGGGGGGGCTTTCTTT.

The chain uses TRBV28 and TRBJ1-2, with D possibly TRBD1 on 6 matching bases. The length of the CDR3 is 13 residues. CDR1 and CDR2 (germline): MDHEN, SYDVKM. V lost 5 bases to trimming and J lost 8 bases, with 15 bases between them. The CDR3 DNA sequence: TGTGCCAGCAGTCCGGGGGGGGCCGAGGGCTACACCTTC. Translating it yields CASSPGGAEGYTF.

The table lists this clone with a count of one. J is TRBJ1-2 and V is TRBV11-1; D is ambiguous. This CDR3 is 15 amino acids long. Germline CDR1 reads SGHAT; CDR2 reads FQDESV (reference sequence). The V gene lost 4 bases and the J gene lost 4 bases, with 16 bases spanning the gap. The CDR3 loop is CASSSPSWRAYGYTF. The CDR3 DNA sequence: TGTGCCAGCAGCTCACCCTCTTGGAGGGCCTATGGCTACACCTTC.

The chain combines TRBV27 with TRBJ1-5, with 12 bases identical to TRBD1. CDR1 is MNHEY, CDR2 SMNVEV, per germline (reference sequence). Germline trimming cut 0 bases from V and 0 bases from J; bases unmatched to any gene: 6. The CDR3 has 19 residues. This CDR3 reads CASSLSGTGGRTSNQPQHF. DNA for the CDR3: TGTGCCAGCAGTTTATCAGGGACAGGGGGCCGTACTAGCAATCAGCCCCAGCATTTT.

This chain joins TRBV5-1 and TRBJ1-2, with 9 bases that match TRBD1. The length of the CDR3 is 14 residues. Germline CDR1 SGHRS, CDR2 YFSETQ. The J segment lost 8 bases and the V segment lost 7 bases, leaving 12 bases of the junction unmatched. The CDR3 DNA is TGCGCCAGCTGGGCCGGGACAGGGTCTCAAGGCTACACCTTC. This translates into CASWAGTGSQGYTF.

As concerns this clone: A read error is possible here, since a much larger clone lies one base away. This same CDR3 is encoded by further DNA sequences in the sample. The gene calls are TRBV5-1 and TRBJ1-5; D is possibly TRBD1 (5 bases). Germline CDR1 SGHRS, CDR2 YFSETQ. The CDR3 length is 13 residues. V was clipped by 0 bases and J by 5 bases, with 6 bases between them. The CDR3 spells CASSLAGDQPQHF. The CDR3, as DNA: TGCGCCAGCAGCTTGGCGGGGGATCAGCCCCAGCATTTT. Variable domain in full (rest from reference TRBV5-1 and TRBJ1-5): KAGVTQTPRYLIKTRGQQVTLSCSPISGHRSVSWYQQTPGQGLQFLFEYFSETQRNKGNFPGRFSGRQFSNSRSEMNVSTLELGDSALYLCASSLAGDQPQHFGDGTRLSIL.

The CDR3 loop is CASSADRDVLSMNTEAFF. CDR3 bases: TGTGCCAGCAGTGCGGACAGGGATGTACTCTCGATGAACACTGAAGCTTTCTTT. The chain couples TRBV2 to TRBJ1-1, with 8 bases that match TRBD1. The V segment lost 4 bases and the J segment 0 bases; nucleotides outside the gene matches: 13. This CDR3 region has 18 residues. The germline gives CDR1 SNHLY, CDR2 FYNNEI. Full variable domain (outside the CDR3, taken from reference TRBV2 and TRBJ1-1): EPEVTQTPSHQVTQMGQEVILRCVPISNHLYFYWYRQILGQKVEFLVSFYNNEISEKSEIFDDQFSVERPDGSNFTLKIRSTKLEDSAMYFCASSADRDVLSMNTEAFFGQGTRLTVV.

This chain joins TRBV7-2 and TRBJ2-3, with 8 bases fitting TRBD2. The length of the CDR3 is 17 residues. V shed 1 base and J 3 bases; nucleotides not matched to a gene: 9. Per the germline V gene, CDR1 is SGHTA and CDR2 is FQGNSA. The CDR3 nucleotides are TGTGCCAGCAGCTTAGGTCCGGGGATAGCGGGGACAGATACGCAGTATTTT. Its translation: CASSLGPGIAGTDTQYF.

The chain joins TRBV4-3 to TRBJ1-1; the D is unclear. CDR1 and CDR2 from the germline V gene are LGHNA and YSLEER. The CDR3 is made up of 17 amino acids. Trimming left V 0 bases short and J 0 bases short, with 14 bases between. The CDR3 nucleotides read TGCGCCAGCAGCCAAGATGAGAGGCGGGCCTTGAACACTGAAGCTTTCTTT. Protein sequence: CASSQDERRALNTEAFF.